This TCR beta chain is drawn from a study of cytomegalovirus exposure and HLA in healthy donors. The PCR was carried out with 60 Vbeta primers and 13 Jbeta primers. Here immunoSEQ multiplex PCR was the method, and the copy in TCRdb shows in-frame clones only, minus some. The sample carries roughly 170,000 clones, approximately 81% recorded once. V was pared by 1 base and J by 7 bases, with 13 bases between. Germline-derived CDR1 and CDR2 are SEHNR and FQNEAQ (reference sequence). The CDR3 spans 14 residues. The TCR comes from a woman aged 18-29 years in good health and CMV-seronegative. The J gene is TRBJ1-2, the V gene TRBV7-9; D is ambiguous. Sequencing used PBMCs. DNA of the CDR3: TGTGCCAGCAGCTTAGGGATATCGGCGGGTGGCTACACCTTC. Its protein is CASSLGISAGGYTF.